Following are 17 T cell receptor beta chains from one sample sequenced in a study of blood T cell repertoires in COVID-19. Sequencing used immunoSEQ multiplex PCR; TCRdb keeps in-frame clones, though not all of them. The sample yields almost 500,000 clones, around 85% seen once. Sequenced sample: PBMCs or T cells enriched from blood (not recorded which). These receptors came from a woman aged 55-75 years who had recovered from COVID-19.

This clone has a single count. CDR3 loop: CASSAGTASGNTIYF. The DNA for the CDR3 is TGTGCCAGCAGCGCAGGGACAGCCTCTGGAAACACCATATATTTT. The rearrangement links TRBV5-4 to TRBJ1-3; 7 bases are a match to TRBD1. V lost 4 bases and J lost 0; bases outside the gene matches: 4. The CDR3 spans 15 residues. Germline CDR1 reads SGHNT; CDR2 reads YYREEE (reference sequence).

The CDR3 here is CANSSAYEQYV. The CDR3 bases are TGTGCCAACAGTTCCGCCTACGAGCAGTACGTC. The chain couples TRBV27 to TRBJ2-7; D is undetermined. This CDR3 comprises 11 residues. Germline V gives CDR1 MNHEY, CDR2 SMNVEV (reference sequence).

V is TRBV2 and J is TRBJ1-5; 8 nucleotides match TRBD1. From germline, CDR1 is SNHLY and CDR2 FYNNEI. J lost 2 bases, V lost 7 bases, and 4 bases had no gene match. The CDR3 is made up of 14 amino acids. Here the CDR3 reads CASTGGDRNQPQHF. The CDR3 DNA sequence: TGTGCCAGCACAGGGGGCGACCGCAATCAGCCCCAGCATTTT.

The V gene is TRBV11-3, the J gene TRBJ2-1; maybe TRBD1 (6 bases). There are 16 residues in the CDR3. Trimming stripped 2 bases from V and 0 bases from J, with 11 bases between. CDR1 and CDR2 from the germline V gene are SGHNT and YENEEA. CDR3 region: CASSLTTGSSYNEQFF. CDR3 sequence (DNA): TGTGCCAGCAGCTTAACCACAGGGAGCTCCTACAATGAGCAGTTCTTC.

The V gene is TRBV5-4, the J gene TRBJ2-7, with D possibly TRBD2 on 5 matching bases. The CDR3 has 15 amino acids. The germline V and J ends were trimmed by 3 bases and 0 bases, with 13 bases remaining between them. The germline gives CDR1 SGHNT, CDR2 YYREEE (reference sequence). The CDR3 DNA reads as TGTGCCAGCAGCTCCATGGCCGGGAACTCCTACGAGCAGTACTTC. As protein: CASSSMAGNSYEQYF.

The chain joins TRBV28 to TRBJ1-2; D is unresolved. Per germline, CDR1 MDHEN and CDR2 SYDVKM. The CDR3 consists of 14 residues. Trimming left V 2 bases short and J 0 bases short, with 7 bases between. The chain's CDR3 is CASSLRTPNYGYTF. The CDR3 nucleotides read TGTGCCAGCAGTTTACGGACTCCTAACTATGGCTACACCTTC.

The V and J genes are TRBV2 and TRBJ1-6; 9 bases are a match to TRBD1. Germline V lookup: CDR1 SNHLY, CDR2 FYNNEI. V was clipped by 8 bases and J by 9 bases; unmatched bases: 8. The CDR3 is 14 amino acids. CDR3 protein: CASRRTGVFSPLHF. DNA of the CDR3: TGTGCCAGCCGGCGGACAGGGGTTTTTTCACCCCTCCACTTT.

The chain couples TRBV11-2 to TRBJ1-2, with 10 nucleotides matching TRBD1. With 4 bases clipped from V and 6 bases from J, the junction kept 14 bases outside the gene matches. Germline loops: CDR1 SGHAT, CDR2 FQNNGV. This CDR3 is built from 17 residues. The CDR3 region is CASSSPTGGADTDGYTF. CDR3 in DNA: TGTGCCAGCAGCTCCCCGACAGGGGGCGCGGATACGGATGGCTACACCTTC.

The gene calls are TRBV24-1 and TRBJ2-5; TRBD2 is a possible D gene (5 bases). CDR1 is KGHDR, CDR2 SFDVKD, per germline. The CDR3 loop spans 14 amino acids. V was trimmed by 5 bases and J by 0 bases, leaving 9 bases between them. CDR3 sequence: CATSGGGYQETQYF. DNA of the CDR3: TGTGCCACCAGTGGAGGCGGGTACCAAGAGACCCAGTACTTC.

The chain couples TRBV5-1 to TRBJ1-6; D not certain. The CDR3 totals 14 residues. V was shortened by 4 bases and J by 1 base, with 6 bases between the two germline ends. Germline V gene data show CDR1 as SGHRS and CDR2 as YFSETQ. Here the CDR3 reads CASSLFSYNSPLHF. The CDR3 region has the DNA TGCGCCAGCAGCCTATTTTCCTATAATTCACCCCTCCACTTT.

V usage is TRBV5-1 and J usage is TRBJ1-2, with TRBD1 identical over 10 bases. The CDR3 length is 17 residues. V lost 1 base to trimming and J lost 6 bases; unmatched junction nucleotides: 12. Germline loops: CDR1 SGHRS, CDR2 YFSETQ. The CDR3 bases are TGCGCCAGCAGCTTGTACAGCGGGGACAGGGGATTGGATGGCTACACCTTC. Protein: CASSLYSGDRGLDGYTF.

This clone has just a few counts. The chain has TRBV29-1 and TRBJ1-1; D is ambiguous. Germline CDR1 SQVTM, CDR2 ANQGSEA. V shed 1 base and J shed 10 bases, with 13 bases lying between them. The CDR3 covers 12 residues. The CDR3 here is CSVEGPQQRAFF. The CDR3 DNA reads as TGCAGCGTTGAAGGTCCCCAGCAGCGAGCTTTCTTT.

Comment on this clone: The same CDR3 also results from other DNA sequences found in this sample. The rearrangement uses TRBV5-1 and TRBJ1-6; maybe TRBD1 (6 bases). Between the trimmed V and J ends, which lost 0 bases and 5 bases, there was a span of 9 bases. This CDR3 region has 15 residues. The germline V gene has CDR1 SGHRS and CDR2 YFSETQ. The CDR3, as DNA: TGCGCCAGCAGCTTGGAACAGGGAAATAATTCACCCCTCCACTTT. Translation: CASSLEQGNNSPLHF.

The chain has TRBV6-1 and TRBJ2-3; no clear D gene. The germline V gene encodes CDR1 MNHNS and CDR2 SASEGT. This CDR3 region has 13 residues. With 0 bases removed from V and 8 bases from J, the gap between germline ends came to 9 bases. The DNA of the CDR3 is TGTGCCAGCAGTGAAGCACCAGCAGGTACGCAGTATTTT. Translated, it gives CASSEAPAGTQYF.

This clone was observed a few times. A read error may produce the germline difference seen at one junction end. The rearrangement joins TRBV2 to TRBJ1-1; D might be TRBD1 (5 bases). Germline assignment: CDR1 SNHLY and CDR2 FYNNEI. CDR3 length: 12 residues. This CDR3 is CASSERETDVIF. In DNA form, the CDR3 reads TGTGCCAGCAGTGAACGGGAGACAGATGTTATCTTT.

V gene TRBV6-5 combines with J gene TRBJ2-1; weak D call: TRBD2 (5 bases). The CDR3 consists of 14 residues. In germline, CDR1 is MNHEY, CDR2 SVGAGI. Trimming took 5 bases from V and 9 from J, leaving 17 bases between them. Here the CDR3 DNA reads TGTGCCAGCAGTATGGCGGGCGGAGAGGGTGAGCAGTTCTTC. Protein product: CASSMAGGEGEQFF.

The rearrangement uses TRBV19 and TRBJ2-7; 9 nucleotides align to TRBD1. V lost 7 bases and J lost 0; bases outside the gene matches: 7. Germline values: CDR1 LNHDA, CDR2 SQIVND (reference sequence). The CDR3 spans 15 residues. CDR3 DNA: TGTGCCAGTAAAAAGGGACAGGGCCCCTCCTACGAGCAGTACTTC. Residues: CASKKGQGPSYEQYF.